What follows are 5 T cell receptor beta chains derived from one specimen sequenced in a study of T cells in Graves' hyperthyroidism and ophthalmopathy. Amplification yielded TCR beta CDR3 regions, with RNA transcripts as the source. In the first-round RT-PCR of the TCR CDR3, the HTBI primer set was used. TCRdb redid the calling of the multiplex PCR reads with MiXCR, one entry per CDR3 protein. The sample shows 480,000 or so distinct CDR3 sequences, roughly 14% of them seen only once. The sequencing sample was made of blood. The receptors were sampled from a woman under 30 with Graves' hyperthyroidism.

The chain is built from TRBV5-6 and TRBJ1-1; 8 nucleotides match TRBD1. The germline V gene encodes CDR1 SGHDT and CDR2 YYEEEE. The CDR3 length is 16 residues. With 0 bases clipped from V and 1 base from J, the junction kept 5 bases outside the gene matches. CDR3 sequence: CASSLVPGTGNTEAFF. The CDR3 DNA reads as TGTGCCAGCAGCTTGGTTCCCGGGACAGGGAACACTGAAGCTTTCTTT.

This clonotype was observed at least ten times. V usage is TRBV27 and J usage is TRBJ2-3; TRBD2 might be the D (6 bases). Germline V gene data show CDR1 as MNHEY and CDR2 as SMNVEV (reference sequence). V was pared by 6 bases and J by 5 bases, with 18 bases between. This CDR3 is built from 15 residues. CDR3 region: CASSRDFSPRDTQYF. In nucleotides, the CDR3 is TGTGCCAGCAGCAGGGACTTCTCGCCGAGAGATACGCAGTATTTT.

This rearrangement joins TRBV20-1 to TRBJ2-2, with 9 bases fitting TRBD2. The CDR3 spans 14 residues. V lost 1 base, J lost 3 bases, and 0 bases stayed unmatched. The V gene's germline CDR1 is DFQATT and CDR2 SNEGSKA (reference sequence). CDR3 sequence reads: CSARGLADTGELFF. DNA of the CDR3: TGCAGTGCTAGAGGACTAGCGGACACCGGGGAGCTGTTTTTT.

The V and J genes are TRBV10-3 and TRBJ1-2, with TRBD1 identical over 10 bases. Germline values: CDR1 ENHRY, CDR2 SYGVKD. The CDR3 is 14 amino acids. The V and J ends lost 10 bases and 0 bases, in that order; junction bases with no gene match: 5. CDR3 DNA sequence: TGTGCCACCTCGGGACAGGGGTCTAACTATGGCTACACCTTC. Translation: CATSGQGSNYGYTF.

This clonotype occurred many times. In DNA form, the CDR3 reads TGTGCCAGCAGCTTTAAGCCGGGACTAGGATCCTACGAGCAGTACTTC. Protein sequence: CASSFKPGLGSYEQYF. This sequence joins TRBV7-9 and TRBJ2-7, with 8 nucleotides matching TRBD2. CDR1 and CDR2 (germline): SEHNR, FQNEAQ (reference sequence). With V trimmed by 3 bases and J by 1 base, 8 bases remained unmatched. The CDR3 covers 16 residues. The whole variable domain, remainder taken from reference TRBV7-9 and TRBJ2-7, is DTGVSQNPRHKITKRGQNVTFRCDPISEHNRLYWYRQTLGQGPEFLTYFQNEAQLEKSRLLSDRFSAERPKGSFSTLEIQRTEQGDSAMYLCASSFKPGLGSYEQYFGPGTRLTVT.